Listed below are T cell receptor beta chains from one sample, sequenced in a study of blood T cell repertoires in COVID-19. Profiling relied on immunoSEQ multiplex PCR, and the TCRdb table lists in-frame clones only, not all of them. The sample lists approximately 140,000 clones, about 86% occurring once. The sequenced sample consisted of peripheral blood. The receptors derive from a woman aged 35 to 49 with acute or convalescent COVID-19. Both conserved end residues are part of each CDR3. Fields, in order: V gene, clone size, J gene, D gene, CDR3 protein, CDR3 DNA. D genes are given only for firm matches. Rows give clone size only sometimes, using once, few, many, or a class for an expanded clone.

TRBV30,once,TRBJ2-7,TRBD1,CAWDRGASYEQYF,TGTGCCTGGGACAGGGGGGCCTCCTACGAGCAGTACTTC
TRBV7-2,NA,TRBJ1-6,NA,CASGPNLNVGPLHF,TGTGCCAGCGGGCCGAACCTCAACGTGGGCCCCCTCCACTTT
TRBV5-1,NA,TRBJ2-7,NA,CASSFWTRGPYEQYF,TGCGCCAGCAGCTTTTGGACAAGGGGTCCCTACGAGCAGTACTTC
TRBV29-1,once,TRBJ1-2,NA,CSVGTPGGGYTF,TGCAGCGTTGGGACCCCCGGGGGTGGCTACACCTTC
TRBV6-4,NA,TRBJ2-5,TRBD2,CASSDWGLGETQYF,TGTGCCAGCAGTGACTGGGGACTAGGGGAGACCCAGTACTTC
TRBV28,NA,TRBJ1-1,TRBD1,CASSLRQGIGNTEAFF,TGTGCCAGCAGTCTAAGACAGGGGATAGGGAACACTGAAGCTTTCTTT
TRBV7-9,NA,TRBJ2-5,NA,CASSLAHLGAGETQYF,TGTGCCAGCAGCTTAGCCCACCTTGGGGCCGGCGAGACCCAGTACTTC
TRBV9,NA,TRBJ2-7,TRBD1,CASSVGQGVSYEQYF,TGTGCCAGCAGCGTAGGACAGGGGGTCTCCTACGAGCAGTACTTC
TRBV29-1,NA,TRBJ1-1,NA,CSVEPGAMNTEAFF,TGCAGCGTTGAACCAGGGGCGATGAACACTGAAGCTTTCTTT
TRBV10-3,NA,TRBJ2-2,NA,CAISDRGDTGELFF,TGTGCCATCAGTGACAGGGGAGACACCGGGGAGCTGTTTTTT
TRBV2,few,TRBJ2-2,NA,CASRQDHGELFF,TGTGCCAGCAGGCAGGATCACGGGGAGCTGTTTTTT
TRBV18,NA,TRBJ2-4,NA,CASSPQELLAKNIQYF,TGTGCCAGCTCACCGCAGGAACTCCTAGCCAAAAACATTCAGTACTTC
TRBV7-6,once,TRBJ2-2,NA,CASSLEIPRANTGELFF,TGTGCCAGCAGCTTAGAAATCCCCAGGGCGAACACCGGGGAGCTGTTTTTT
TRBV9,once,TRBJ1-5,TRBD1,CASSPQPAGTGVGNQPQHF,TGTGCCAGCAGCCCTCAACCCGCCGGGACAGGGGTTGGGAATCAGCCCCAGCATTTT
TRBV7-9,NA,TRBJ2-3,TRBD1,CASSWGQGTDTQYF,TGTGCCAGCAGCTGGGGACAGGGGACAGATACGCAGTATTTT
TRBV7-2,NA,TRBJ2-1,TRBD2,CASSLRGLADFDEQFF,TGTGCCAGCAGCTTAAGGGGACTAGCGGATTTCGATGAGCAGTTCTTC
TRBV19,NA,TRBJ1-2,TRBD1,CASSTGTDYGYTF,TGTGCCAGTAGTACAGGGACAGACTATGGCTACACCTTC
TRBV2,NA,TRBJ2-4,TRBD1,CASSEGQYGNIQYF,TGTGCCAGCAGTGAGGGACAGTACGGAAACATTCAGTACTTC
TRBV7-3,NA,TRBJ1-2,TRBD1,CASSLDRGEDYTF,TGTGCCAGCAGCCTGGACAGGGGGGAGGACTACACCTTC
TRBV28,NA,TRBJ2-3,NA,CASSPRGETQYF,TGTGCCAGCAGTCCCAGGGGGGAGACGCAGTATTTT
TRBV27,few,TRBJ2-3,NA,CASSSLGGRTDTQYF,TGTGCCAGCAGTTCCCTGGGGGGGCGCACAGATACGCAGTATTTT
TRBV15,NA,TRBJ1-2,NA,CATSRDLSGGYTF,TGTGCCACCAGCAGAGATTTAAGTGGCGGCTACACCTTC
TRBV10-2,NA,TRBJ2-7,NA,CASSAQGYEQYF,TGCGCCAGCAGTGCCCAGGGCTACGAGCAGTACTTC
TRBV7-9,NA,TRBJ2-7,TRBD1,CASSSGTGSYEQYF,TGTGCCAGCAGCTCCGGGACAGGGAGCTACGAGCAGTACTTC
TRBV6-5,NA,TRBJ2-7,TRBD2,CASSYFTSGGPYEQYF,TGTGCCAGCAGTTACTTCACTAGCGGGGGACCATACGAGCAGTACTTC
TRBV6-5,NA,TRBJ2-1,NA,CASSTTWNEQFF,TGTGCCAGCAGCACTACTTGGAATGAGCAGTTCTTC
TRBV4-1,NA,TRBJ2-7,NA,CASSQETGEQYF,TGCGCCAGCAGCCAAGAAACCGGCGAGCAGTACTTC
TRBV4-1,NA,TRBJ1-4,TRBD1,CASSPLGQKNEKLFF,TGCGCCAGCAGCCCACTGGGACAGAAGAATGAAAAACTGTTTTTT
TRBV6-4,NA,TRBJ1-6,TRBD1,CASRSGQGFHNSPLHF,TGTGCCAGCAGATCGGGACAGGGGTTCCATAATTCACCCCTCCACTTT
TRBV9,NA,TRBJ1-3,NA,CASSGEGRSGNTIYF,TGTGCCAGCAGCGGTGAAGGGAGATCTGGAAACACCATATATTTT
TRBV10-1,NA,TRBJ2-2,NA,CASSQEGLNTGELFF,TGCGCCAGCAGTCAGGAGGGACTTAACACCGGGGAGCTGTTTTTT
TRBV5-4,NA,TRBJ2-4,NA,CASSSNRDKNIQYF,TGTGCCAGCAGCTCGAACCGGGACAAAAACATTCAGTACTTC
TRBV12-5,NA,TRBJ1-6,NA,CASGRGSSPLHF,TGTGCTAGTGGTCGAGGCAGCTCTCCCCTCCACTTT
TRBV2,NA,TRBJ2-3,NA,CASSELGGTSTDTQYF,TGTGCCAGCAGTGAATTGGGGGGAACTAGCACAGATACGCAGTATTTT
TRBV2,NA,TRBJ1-3,TRBD1,CASSLQGSTGNTIYF,TGTGCCAGCAGTTTACAGGGGTCCACTGGAAACACCATATATTTT
TRBV27,NA,TRBJ1-2,NA,CASSPTGPYGYTF,TGTGCCAGCAGTCCCACAGGGCCCTATGGCTACACCTTC
TRBV7-8,NA,TRBJ1-5,NA,CASSFEQYQPQHF,TGTGCCAGCAGCTTTGAACAGTATCAGCCCCAGCATTTT
TRBV7-3,NA,TRBJ1-1,TRBD1,CASSLMGQQNTEAFF,TGTGCCAGCAGCTTAATGGGACAGCAAAACACTGAAGCTTTCTTT
TRBV5-1,NA,TRBJ1-1,NA,CASSSSNTEAFF,TGCGCCAGCAGCTCTTCGAACACTGAAGCTTTCTTT
TRBV19,NA,TRBJ1-2,NA,CASSIVYASLYGYTF,TGTGCCAGTAGTATAGTCTATGCCTCCCTCTATGGCTACACCTTC
TRBV7-8,NA,TRBJ1-1,NA,CASSLGAQGTAFF,TGTGCCAGCAGCTTAGGAGCCCAGGGTACAGCTTTCTTT
TRBV15,NA,TRBJ1-4,TRBD1,CATSSTGTAGFEKLFF,TGTGCCACCAGCAGCACCGGGACAGCGGGTTTTGAAAAACTGTTTTTT
TRBV7-2,few,TRBJ1-5,NA,CASSWGGKTQPQHF,TGTGCCAGCAGCTGGGGCGGGAAGACTCAGCCCCAGCATTTT
TRBV28,NA,TRBJ1-2,TRBD1,CASSPPGQGDGYTF,TGTGCCAGCAGCCCTCCGGGACAGGGAGATGGCTACACCTTC
TRBV6-4,once,TRBJ2-5,TRBD1,CASSDPGQGKAKETQYF,TGTGCCAGCAGTGACCCCGGACAGGGAAAAGCTAAAGAGACCCAGTACTTC
TRBV7-2,NA,TRBJ2-3,TRBD2,CASSFTSDHTDTQYF,TGTGCCAGCAGCTTCACTAGCGACCACACAGATACGCAGTATTTT
TRBV7-2,NA,TRBJ1-4,NA,CASSSGGTNEKLFF,TGTGCCAGCAGCTCGGGGGGCACTAATGAAAAACTGTTTTTT
TRBV27,NA,TRBJ2-3,TRBD2,CASSLVGGGFRGTDTQYF,TGTGCCAGCAGTTTAGTCGGCGGGGGGTTTAGGGGCACAGATACGCAGTATTTT
TRBV6-6,once,TRBJ2-7,TRBD2,CASVTSGVGYEQYF,TGTGCCAGCGTCACTAGCGGGGTTGGCTACGAGCAGTACTTC
TRBV6-5,NA,TRBJ2-7,NA,CASMGGTYEQYF,TGTGCCAGCATGGGGGGTACCTACGAGCAGTACTTC
TRBV11-2,NA,TRBJ1-2,NA,CASSLEGGNYGYTF,TGTGCCAGCAGCTTAGAGGGGGGGAACTATGGCTACACCTTC
TRBV7-9,once,TRBJ2-5,NA,CASSFIHQETQYF,TGTGCCAGCAGCTTCATTCACCAAGAGACCCAGTACTTC
TRBV19,NA,TRBJ2-7,NA,CASSIAQGQRYEQYF,TGTGCCAGTAGTATAGCACAGGGTCAAAGGTACGAGCAGTACTTC
TRBV19,NA,TRBJ2-4,TRBD1,CASSIYRQGASKNIQYF,TGTGCCAGTAGTATATATCGCCAGGGGGCTAGCAAAAACATTCAGTACTTC
TRBV9,NA,TRBJ2-3,TRBD2,CASSLRRGGADTQYF,TGTGCCAGCAGCCTACGGCGGGGAGGGGCAGATACGCAGTATTTT
TRBV2,NA,TRBJ1-1,TRBD1,CASSIQGANTEAFF,TGTGCCAGCAGTATACAGGGGGCGAACACTGAAGCTTTCTTT
TRBV27,NA,TRBJ1-1,NA,CASWLARGAVGGTEAFF,TGTGCCAGTTGGCTCGCCCGGGGGGCGGTCGGGGGCACTGAAGCTTTCTTT